This record looks at one TCR beta chain sequence and its context. The data are from a study of blood T cell repertoires in COVID-19. Study information: Samples representing acute and convalescent COVID-19 were sourced from the United States, Italy and Spain. PBMCs, B-cell-depleted T cells, or T cells provided the cDNA or gDNA that made up the material.

Original handling: Cell counts per sample came from amplifying reference gene primers. Produced via immunoSEQ multiplex PCR; TCRdb's table is partial and in-frame only. Clone size and V and J calls were adopted from that table, with D and trimming inferred from the DNA. The sample carries about 100,000 clones, about 83% recorded once. This CDR3 comprises 15 residues. Looked up from germline, CDR1 is SGHTA and CDR2 is FQGNSA. Unmatched junction bases numbered 5, after V lost 3 bases and J lost 4 bases. The chain carries TRBV7-2 and TRBJ2-3; 9 bases align to TRBD1. The sequenced sample consisted of peripheral blood. This receptor was identified in a human donor in a cohort sampled during active COVID-19. CDR3 DNA: TGTGCCAGCAGCTTCACAGGGGGCAGGGCAGATACGCAGTATTTT. Translation gives CASSFTGGRADTQYF.